This TCR beta chain was identified during a study of breast tumors, draining lymph nodes, adjacent tissues. TCRdb analysed the multiplex PCR reads with MiXCR anew, one entry per CDR3 protein. This sample has some 49,000 distinct CDR3 sequences, with 23% found just once. The V gene's germline CDR1 is MNHEY and CDR2 SMNVEV (reference sequence). CDR3 length: 14 amino acids. V was cut by 6 bases and J by 0 bases, with 9 bases left in between. This clonotype was seen at least ten times. The target antigen is unknown. General study findings and limits: Compared with lymph nodes, tumors were less diverse; compared with nontumor tissue, more. That most tumor T cells come from lymph nodes remained unproven. Luminal-like breast cancer showed significantly higher tumor–nontumor repertoire similarity than basal-like.

This chain connects TRBV27 to TRBJ1-5, with D hard to call. This TCR was recovered from a female donor with breast cancer. Some clones in this sample may be carry-over from other donors' samples. Sequencing used breast tumor tissue. This chain's CDR3 is CASSGRYSNQPQHF. CDR3 DNA sequence: TGTGCCAGCAGCGGACGTTATAGCAATCAGCCCCAGCATTTT.